The 8 T cell receptor beta chains reported below all come from one sample, sequenced in a study of prognosis after radiotherapy for stage I lung cancer. Amplification of TCR beta CDR3 from genomic DNA used two-round multiplex PCR. First-round PCR employed TRBV- and TRBJ-specific primers for each gene. TCRdb itself ran the multiplex PCR reads through MiXCR, one entry per CDR3 protein. Among around 20,000 distinct CDR3 sequences, 43% were seen once, and the ten largest hold roughly 33%. The starting material was PBMCs, obtained before or after stereotactic body radiation therapy (not recorded which). Receptors were obtained from a donor at least 50 years old with non-small cell lung cancer.

The V and J genes are TRBV2 and TRBJ2-3; D ambiguous. This CDR3 spans 13 amino acids. V gave up 5 bases and J gave up 5 bases, with 11 bases separating them. Looked up from germline, CDR1 is SNHLY and CDR2 is FYNNEI. CDR3 sequence: CASSLLGGDTQYF. The CDR3 DNA reads as TGTGCCAGCAGTCTTTTGGGCGGAGATACGCAGTATTTT.

A word on this clonotype: The junction and the germline gene differ at one end; a read error may be behind it. The gene calls are TRBV4-1 and TRBJ2-7; no definite D call. The length of the CDR3 is 15 residues. In germline, CDR1 is MGHRA, CDR2 YSYEKL. In DNA form, the CDR3 reads TGCTCCAGCAGCCAAGGTCCCCATTGGGCCTACGAGCAGTACTTC. Residues: CSSSQGPHWAYEQYF.

As for this clonotype: This sequence may be a read error, since a much larger clone differs from it by one base. V is TRBV7-9 and J is TRBJ2-1; D may be TRBD2 (5 bases). Germline V gene lookup returns CDR1 SEHNR and CDR2 FQNEAQ (reference sequence). V was shortened by 5 bases and J by 5 bases, with 13 bases between the two germline ends. The CDR3 consists of 14 residues. CDR3 sequence (DNA): TGTGCCAGCAGCCCAAGAGGGATAAACAATGAGCAGTTCTTC. It encodes CASSPRGINNEQFF. The variable domain in full, with the rest retrieved from reference TRBV7-9 and TRBJ2-1, is DTGVSQNPRHKITKRGQNVTFRCDPISEHNRLYWYRQTLGQGPEFLTYFQNEAQLEKSRLLSDRFSAERPKGSFSTLEIQRTEQGDSAMYLCASSPRGINNEQFFGPGTRLTVL.

At least ten counts were recorded for this clonotype. This sequence joins TRBV19 and TRBJ1-4; D gene ambiguous. There are 15 residues in the CDR3. V lost 2 bases and J lost 0, with 7 bases in between. The germline V gene encodes CDR1 LNHDA and CDR2 SQIVND (reference sequence). For the CDR3, the DNA is TGTGCCAGTAGTATAAATCCGACAACTAATGAAAAACTGTTTTTT. Translating gives CASSINPTTNEKLFF.

This clonotype has a count of ten or more. V is TRBV13 and J is TRBJ1-1, with 9 bases lining up with TRBD1. The CDR3 is 16 residues long. The germline CDR1 and CDR2 sequences are PRHDT and FYEKMQ (reference sequence). J lost 6 bases, V lost 3 bases, and 11 bases had no gene match. Here the CDR3 DNA reads TGTGCCAGCAGCTTGGGGACAGGGTTAAGAGTCGCTGAAGCTTTCTTT. Amino acids: CASSLGTGLRVAEAFF.

As concerns this clonotype: A read error is the likely source, as a far larger clone sits one nucleotide away. V usage is TRBV6-4 and J usage is TRBJ2-7; tentatively, D is TRBD1 (6 bases). This CDR3 contains 14 residues. Germline V CDR1 and CDR2: MRHNA, SNTAGT. With 5 bases removed from V and 1 base from J, the gap between germline ends came to 12 bases. The CDR3 region has the DNA TGTGCCAGCAGTATAGGGGGAAGGTCCTACGAGCAGTACTTC. Encoded protein: CASSIGGRSYEQYF.

V and J are TRBV20-1 and TRBJ2-7; D might be TRBD2 (6 bases). V was pared by 3 bases and J by 2 bases, with 23 bases between. Germline CDR1 is DFQATT and CDR2 is SNEGSKA (reference sequence). This CDR3 is 17 amino acids long. The CDR3 protein is CSARRAGGVRETYEQYF. The CDR3 DNA is TGCAGTGCTAGGCGGGCTGGCGGGGTCAGGGAGACCTACGAGCAGTACTTC.

About this clonotype: At one boundary the junction diverges from the germline segment, which might be a read error. This chain joins TRBV15 and TRBJ2-2, with D unclear. The germline CDR1 and CDR2 sequences are LNHNV and YYDKDF (reference sequence). The length of the CDR3 is 15 residues. The CDR3 sequence is CATSRVVGTTVELFF. CDR3 sequence (DNA): TGTGCCACCAGCAGAGTCGTGGGAACCACCGTGGAGCTGTTTTTT.